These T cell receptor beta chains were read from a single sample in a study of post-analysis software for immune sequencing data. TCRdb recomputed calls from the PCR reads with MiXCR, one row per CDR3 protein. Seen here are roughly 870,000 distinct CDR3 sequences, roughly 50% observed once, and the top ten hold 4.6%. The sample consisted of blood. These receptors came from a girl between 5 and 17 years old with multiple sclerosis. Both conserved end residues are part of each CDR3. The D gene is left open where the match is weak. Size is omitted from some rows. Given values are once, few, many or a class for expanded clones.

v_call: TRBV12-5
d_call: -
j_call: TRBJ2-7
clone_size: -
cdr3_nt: TGTGCTAGCGAAGCTACTTCGTCCGGGGTCTCCTACGAGCAGTACTTC
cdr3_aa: CASEATSSGVSYEQYF

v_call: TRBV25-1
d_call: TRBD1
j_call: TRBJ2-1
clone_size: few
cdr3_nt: TGTGCCAGCAGTGAAGGTTGGGGACAGGAGTTCTTC
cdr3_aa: CASSEGWGQEFF

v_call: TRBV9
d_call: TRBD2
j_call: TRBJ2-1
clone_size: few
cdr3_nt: TGTGCCAGCAGCATCACTAGCGGGGGGGCCGATGAGCAGTTCTTC
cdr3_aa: CASSITSGGADEQFF

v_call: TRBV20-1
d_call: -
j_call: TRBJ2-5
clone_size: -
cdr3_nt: TGCAGTGTTCAGGGGCGGCCTAAGGCCCAGTACTTC
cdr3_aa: CSVQGRPKAQYF

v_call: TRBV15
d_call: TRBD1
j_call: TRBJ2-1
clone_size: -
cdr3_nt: TGTGCCACCAGCAGACCCCGCGGAGCAGGGGGCAATGAGCAGTTCTTC
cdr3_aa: CATSRPRGAGGNEQFF

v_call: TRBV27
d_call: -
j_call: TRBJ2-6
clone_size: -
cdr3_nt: TGTGCCAGCAGTGTCTTCTCTGGGGCCAACGTCCTGACTTTC
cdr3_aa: CASSVFSGANVLTF

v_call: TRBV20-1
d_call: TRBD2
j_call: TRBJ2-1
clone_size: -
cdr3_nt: TGCAGTGCTAGAGATGAAGACGGGAGGAGGTCCTACAATGAGCAGTTCTTC
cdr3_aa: CSARDEDGRRSYNEQFF

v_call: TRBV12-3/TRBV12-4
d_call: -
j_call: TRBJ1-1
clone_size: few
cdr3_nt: TGTGCCAGCAGCATCCGGGCCACTGAAGCTTTCTTT
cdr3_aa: CASSIRATEAFF

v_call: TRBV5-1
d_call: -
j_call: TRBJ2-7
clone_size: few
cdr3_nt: TGCGCCAGCAGCCGATTGGGCGCCTACGAGCAGTACTTC
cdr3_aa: CASSRLGAYEQYF

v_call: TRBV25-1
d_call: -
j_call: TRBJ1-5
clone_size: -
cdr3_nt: TGTGCCAGCAGTGTCACAGGAATACGGGGTAATCAGCCCCAGCATTTT
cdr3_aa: CASSVTGIRGNQPQHF

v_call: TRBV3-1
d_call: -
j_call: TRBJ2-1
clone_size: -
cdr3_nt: TGTGCCAGCAGCCGGGGGGCACTAGCATACAATGAGCAGTTCTTC
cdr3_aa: CASSRGALAYNEQFF

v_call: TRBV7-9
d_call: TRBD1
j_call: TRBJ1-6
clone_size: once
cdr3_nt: TGTGCCAGCAGCTTCCAGACAGGGTCCCATAATTCACCCCTCCACTTT
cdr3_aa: CASSFQTGSHNSPLHF

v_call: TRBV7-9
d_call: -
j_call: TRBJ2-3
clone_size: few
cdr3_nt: TGTGCCAGCAGCTCTTTACGGGGAACAGATACGCAGTATTTT
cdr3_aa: CASSSLRGTDTQYF

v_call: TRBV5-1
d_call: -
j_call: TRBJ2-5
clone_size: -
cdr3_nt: TGCGCCAGCAGGCCCGGTGGGGGCCGGGAGACCCAGTACTTC
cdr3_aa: CASRPGGGRETQYF

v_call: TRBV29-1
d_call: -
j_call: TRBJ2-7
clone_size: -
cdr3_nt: -
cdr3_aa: CSVEEWAGGTYERYF

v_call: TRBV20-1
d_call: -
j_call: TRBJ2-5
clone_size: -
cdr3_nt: TGCAGTGCCCAGAAGTTGGCCTCCTTAGAGACCCAGTACTTC
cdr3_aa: CSAQKLASLETQYF

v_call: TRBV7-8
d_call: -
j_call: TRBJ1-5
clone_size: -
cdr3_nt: TGTGCCAGCAGCCCGGGGTTTCGGGCTCAGCCCCAGCATTTT
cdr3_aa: CASSPGFRAQPQHF

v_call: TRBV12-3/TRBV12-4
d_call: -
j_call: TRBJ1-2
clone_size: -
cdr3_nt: TGTGCCAGCAGTTTAAGGCAGGCAAGCTATGGCTACACCTTC
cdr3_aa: CASSLRQASYGYTF

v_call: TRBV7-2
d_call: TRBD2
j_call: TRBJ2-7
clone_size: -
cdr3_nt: TGTGCCAGCACGCGGGGGGTCTCCTACGAGCAGTACTTC
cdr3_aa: CASTRGVSYEQYF

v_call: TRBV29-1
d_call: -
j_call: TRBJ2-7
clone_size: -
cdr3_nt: TGCAGCGTTGTAGCCATGGGTGAGCAGTACTTC
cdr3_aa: CSVVAMGEQYF

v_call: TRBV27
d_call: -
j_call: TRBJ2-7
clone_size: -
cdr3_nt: TGTGCCAGCAGTTTCCCGGGACCTCCGATTCGTACGACCTACGAGCAGTACTTC
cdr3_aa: CASSFPGPPIRTTYEQYF

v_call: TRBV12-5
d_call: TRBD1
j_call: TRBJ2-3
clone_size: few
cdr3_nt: TGTGCTAGTGGTGGGACAGACTTTAGCACAGATACGCAGTATTTT
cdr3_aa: CASGGTDFSTDTQYF

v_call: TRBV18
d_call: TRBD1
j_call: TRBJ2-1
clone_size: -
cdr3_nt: TGTGCCAGCCAGGTAGGACAGGGTAATCGGGAGCAGTTCTTC
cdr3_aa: CASQVGQGNREQFF

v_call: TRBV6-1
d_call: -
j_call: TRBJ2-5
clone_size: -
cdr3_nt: TGTGCCAGCAGTGAAGGAGGACATTCTGAGACCCAGTACTTC
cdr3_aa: CASSEGGHSETQYF

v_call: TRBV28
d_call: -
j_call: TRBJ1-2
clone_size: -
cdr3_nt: TGTGCCAGCACCCCATTACAGGGAGGGCTTATGGGCTACACCTTC
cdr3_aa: CASTPLQGGLMGYTF

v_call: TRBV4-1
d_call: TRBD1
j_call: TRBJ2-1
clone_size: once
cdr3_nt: TGCGCCAGCAGCCAAGTTCCCTGGGACAGGGGGGATGAGCAGTTCTTC
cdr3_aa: CASSQVPWDRGDEQFF

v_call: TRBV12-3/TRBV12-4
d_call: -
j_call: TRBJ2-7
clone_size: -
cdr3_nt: TGTGCCAGCAGTTACGAGAAGGCCTACGAGCAGTACTTC
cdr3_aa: CASSYEKAYEQYF

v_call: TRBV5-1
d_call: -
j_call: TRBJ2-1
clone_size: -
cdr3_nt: TGCGCCAGCAGCTTGCTATGGGAGTTGTACAATGAGCAGTTCTTC
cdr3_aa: CASSLLWELYNEQFF

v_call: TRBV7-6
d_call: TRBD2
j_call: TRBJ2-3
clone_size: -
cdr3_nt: TGTGCCAGCAGCTTAGCGGCGCGGGGGGGCTCAGATACGCAGTATTTT
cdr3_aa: CASSLAARGGSDTQYF

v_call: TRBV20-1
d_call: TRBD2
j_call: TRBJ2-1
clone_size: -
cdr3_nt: TGCAGTGCGTTTGGGGGGGTCATCCTCAATGAGCAGTTCTTC
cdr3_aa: CSAFGGVILNEQFF

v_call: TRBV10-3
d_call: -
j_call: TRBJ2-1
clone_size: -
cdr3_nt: TGTGCCATCAGTGGTTCCGAGTTGAGCTCCTACAATGAGCAGTTCTTC
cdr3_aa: CAISGSELSSYNEQFF

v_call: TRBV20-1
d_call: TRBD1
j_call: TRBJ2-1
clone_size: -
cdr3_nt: TGCAGTGCCCGACAGGGGGCAACCTCGGTGCAGTTCTTC
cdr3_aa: CSARQGATSVQFF

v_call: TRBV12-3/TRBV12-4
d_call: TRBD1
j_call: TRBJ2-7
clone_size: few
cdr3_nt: TGTGCCAGCAGCTCCCGGGACAGCAGCGAGCAGTACTTC
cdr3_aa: CASSSRDSSEQYF

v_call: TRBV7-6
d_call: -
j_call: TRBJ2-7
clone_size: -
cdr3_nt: TGTGCCAGCAGCTTGGGGGTCGGGGGGCAGTACTTC
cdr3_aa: CASSLGVGGQYF

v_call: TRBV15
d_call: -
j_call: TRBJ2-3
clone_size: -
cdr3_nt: TGTGCCACCTCCGCTTCCGGACCGTCAGATACGCAGTATTTT
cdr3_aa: CATSASGPSDTQYF

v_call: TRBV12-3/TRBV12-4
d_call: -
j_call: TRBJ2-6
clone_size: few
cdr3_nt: TGTGCCAGCAGAGTCCCCTCTGGGGCCAACGTCCTGACTTTC
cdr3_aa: CASRVPSGANVLTF

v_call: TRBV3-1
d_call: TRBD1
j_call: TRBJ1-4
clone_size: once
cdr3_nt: TGTACCAGCAGCCAATTAACAGGGGCCCTTAATGAAAAACTGTTTTTT
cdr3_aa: CTSSQLTGALNEKLFF

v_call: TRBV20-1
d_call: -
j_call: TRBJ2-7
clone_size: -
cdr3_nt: TGCAGTGGGCGTACAGGGAAAGGCGAGCAGTACTTC
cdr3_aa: CSGRTGKGEQYF

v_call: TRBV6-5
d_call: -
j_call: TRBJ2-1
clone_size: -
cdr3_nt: TGTGCCAGCAGTACCCTCAATGAGCAGTTCTTC
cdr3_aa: CASSTLNEQFF

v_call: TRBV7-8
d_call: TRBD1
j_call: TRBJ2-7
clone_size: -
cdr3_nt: TGTGCCAGCAGCTTCCTTCAAGACTTAGGACAGGGGTTAGGCGAGCAGTACTTC
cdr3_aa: CASSFLQDLGQGLGEQYF

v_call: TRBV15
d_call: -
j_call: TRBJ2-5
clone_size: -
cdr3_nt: TGTGCCACCAGCAGACAATTGATGGAAGGGGGGACCCAGTACTTC
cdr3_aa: CATSRQLMEGGTQYF

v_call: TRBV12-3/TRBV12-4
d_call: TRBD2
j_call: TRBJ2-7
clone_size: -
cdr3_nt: TGTGCCAGCAGTTTCCCCCTAGCGGGAGTACGCGAGCAGTACTTC
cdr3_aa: CASSFPLAGVREQYF

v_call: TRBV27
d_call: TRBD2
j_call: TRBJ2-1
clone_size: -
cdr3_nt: TGTGCCAGCAGTTTGAAGCCAACGGGAGGGCTTCCCTACAATGAGCAGTTCTTC
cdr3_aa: CASSLKPTGGLPYNEQFF

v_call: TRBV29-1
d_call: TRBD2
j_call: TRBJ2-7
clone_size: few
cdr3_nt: TGCAGCGTCGGGGGGACCCCGAGCTACGAGCAGTACTTC
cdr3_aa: CSVGGTPSYEQYF

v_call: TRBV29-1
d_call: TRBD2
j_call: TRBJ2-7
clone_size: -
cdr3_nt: TGCAGCGTTACGGGAGGAAACGCCTACGAGCAGTACTTC
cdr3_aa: CSVTGGNAYEQYF

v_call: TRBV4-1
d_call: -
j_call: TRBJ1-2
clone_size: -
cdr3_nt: TGCGCCAGCAGCCAAGAAGTAGGACGGGCTGGGGACTATGGCTACACCTTC
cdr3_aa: CASSQEVGRAGDYGYTF

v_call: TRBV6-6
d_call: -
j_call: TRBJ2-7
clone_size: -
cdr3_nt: TGTGCCAGCAGTTATCCGGGCCTCAACAGGCCCTACGAGCAGTACTTC
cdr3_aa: CASSYPGLNRPYEQYF

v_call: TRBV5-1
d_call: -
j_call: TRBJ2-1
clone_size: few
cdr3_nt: TGCGCCAGCAGCTCGGGACTCTCCTACAATGAGCAGTTCTTC
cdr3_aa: CASSSGLSYNEQFF

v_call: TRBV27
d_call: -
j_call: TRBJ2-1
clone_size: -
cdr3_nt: TGTGCCAGCAGTCGAAGGTCTGTAGCTCACGACTCCTACAATGAGCAGTTCTTC
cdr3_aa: CASSRRSVAHDSYNEQFF

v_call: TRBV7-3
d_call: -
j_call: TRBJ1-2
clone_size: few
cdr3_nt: TGTGCCAGCAGCTTTGGGGGCGCAGACTATGGCTACACCTTC
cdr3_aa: CASSFGGADYGYTF